Presented here are 32 T cell receptor beta chains from one specimen sequenced in a study of blood T cell repertoires in COVID-19. Clones were read by immunoSEQ multiplex PCR, and TCRdb kept only the in-frame ones, dropping some. The table has some 110,000 clones, under 80% seen once; the top ten hold just under 20%. Sequencing was carried out using peripheral blood. The receptors here all came from a woman between 65 and 79 years old with acute or convalescent COVID-19.

The chain combines TRBV14 with TRBJ1-1; D is possibly TRBD1 (6 bases). Per germline, CDR1 SGHDN and CDR2 FVKESK. This CDR3 has 15 amino acids. Trimming shortened V by 3 bases and J by 0 bases, and 11 bases separated the two germline ends. The CDR3 DNA is TGTGCCAGCAGCCACAGGGGAAGGATGAACACTGAAGCTTTCTTT. As protein: CASSHRGRMNTEAFF.

This chain links TRBV9 with TRBJ2-7, with 11 nucleotides matching TRBD2. CDR3 size: 16 residues. The V and J ends lost 4 bases and 0 bases, in that order; junction bases with no gene match: 6. Germline lookup yields CDR1 SGDLS and CDR2 YYNGEE. The CDR3 sequence: CASSPNSGGASYEQYF. As DNA, the CDR3 is TGTGCCAGCAGCCCTAATAGCGGGGGGGCCTCCTACGAGCAGTACTTC.

The J gene is TRBJ1-5, the V gene TRBV19, with 8 nucleotides matching TRBD1. This CDR3 contains 15 residues. Germline values: CDR1 LNHDA, CDR2 SQIVND (reference sequence). V was pared by 7 bases and J by 5 bases, with 10 bases of the junction left unmatched. CDR3 protein: CASTPGTGPDQPQHF. The CDR3 DNA is TGTGCCAGTACCCCAGGGACAGGACCCGATCAGCCCCAGCATTTT.

V gene TRBV28 combines with J gene TRBJ2-3, with 12 positions matching TRBD2. In germline, CDR1 is MDHEN, CDR2 SYDVKM. V lost 8 bases to trimming and J lost 11 bases; unmatched junction nucleotides: 11. The CDR3 extends over 14 amino acids. The CDR3 coding sequence is TGTGCCAGCCTTCTAGCGGGGGGGCAAGGAAGGCAGTATTTT. It encodes CASLLAGGQGRQYF. Full variable domain (rest looked up from reference TRBV28 and TRBJ2-3): DVKVTQSSRYLVKRTGEKVFLECVQDMDHENMFWYRQDPGLGLRLIYFSYDVKMKEKGDIPEGYSVSREKKERFSLILESASTNQTSMYLCASLLAGGQGRQYFGPGTRLTVL.

This sequence joins TRBV15 and TRBJ2-3; a weak D match, TRBD2 (6 bases). This CDR3 region has 14 residues. The V end was cut by 0 bases, the J end by 6 bases, with 10 bases between. Germline CDR1 and CDR2: LNHNV and YYDKDF (reference sequence). CDR3 loop: CATSRDGGIDTQYF. Here the CDR3 DNA reads TGTGCCACCAGCAGAGACGGGGGTATCGATACGCAGTATTTT.

The J gene is TRBJ2-1, the V gene TRBV20-1, with 11 nucleotides matching TRBD2. CDR1 is DFQATT and CDR2 is SNEGSKA in the germline V gene (reference sequence). V dropped 3 bases and J dropped 5; count of bases not matched to a gene: 3. The CDR3 consists of 14 residues. CDR3 residues: CSASNSGRDNEQFF. Here the CDR3 DNA reads TGCAGTGCTAGTAATAGCGGGAGGGACAATGAGCAGTTCTTC.

The J gene is TRBJ2-1, the V gene TRBV30, with 8 bases lining up with TRBD2. V shed 0 bases and J 8 bases; nucleotides not matched to a gene: 15. The CDR3 is made up of 17 amino acids. Germline assignment: CDR1 GTSNPN and CDR2 SVGIG (reference sequence). CDR3 loop: CAWSVLTPPGGPHEQFF. For the CDR3, the DNA is TGTGCCTGGAGTGTATTAACGCCTCCGGGGGGGCCGCATGAGCAGTTCTTC.

Concerning this clone: This sequence is one base from a far larger clone and is likely a read error. This rearrangement joins TRBV5-1 to TRBJ2-7; tentative D call: TRBD2 (6 bases). This CDR3 is built from 16 residues. The V end was cut by 7 bases, the J end by 7 bases, with 27 bases between. From germline, CDR1 is SGHRS and CDR2 YFSETQ. The CDR3 here is CASLSGRVGRGWEQYF. For the CDR3, the DNA is TGCGCCAGCTTGAGCGGTAGGGTGGGCCGGGGGTGGGAGCAGTACTTC.

This rearrangement joins TRBV10-2 to TRBJ1-1; weak D call: TRBD1 (5 bases). The V end lost 4 bases, the J end lost 0 bases, and 12 bases lay between the germline ends. Germline V gene data show CDR1 as WSHSY and CDR2 as SAAADI. CDR3 length: 15 amino acids. The CDR3 DNA reads TGCGCCAGCAGTGGAGGGAGGGGAGTGAACACTGAAGCTTTCTTT. Translating it yields CASSGGRGVNTEAFF.

This chain links TRBV27 with TRBJ1-5, with 7 bases that match TRBD1. V lost 5 bases to trimming and J lost 5 bases; unmatched junction nucleotides: 15. The germline V gene encodes CDR1 MNHEY and CDR2 SMNVEV (reference sequence). The CDR3 contains 17 residues. CDR3 protein: CASSPQPRGRPYQPQHF. The CDR3 DNA reads TGTGCCAGCAGTCCTCAACCCAGGGGGAGGCCTTATCAGCCCCAGCATTTT.

J is TRBJ2-5 and V is TRBV5-1; D is uncertain. The length of the CDR3 is 12 residues. Germline CDR1 SGHRS, CDR2 YFSETQ. Trimming stripped 4 bases from V and 1 base from J, with 5 bases between. The CDR3 DNA is TGCGCCAGCAGCCTACCCCAAGAGACCCAGTACTTC. Amino acid sequence: CASSLPQETQYF.

The gene calls are TRBV2 and TRBJ1-5, with no clear D. V was trimmed by 5 bases and J by 5 bases, leaving 13 bases between them. Germline CDR1 reads SNHLY; CDR2 reads FYNNEI. The CDR3 has 14 residues. The CDR3 DNA reads as TGTGCCAGCAGTTCAAGACTCGGGTATCAGCCCCAGCATTTT. This codes for CASSSRLGYQPQHF.

The chain combines TRBV21-1 with TRBJ1-5; the table's TRBD1 call for D was not verified on the DNA. TRBV21-1 is a documented pseudogene. CDR3 size: 17 residues. The CDR3 DNA sequence: TGTGCCAGCAGACCCTCCGGACAGGGCGAATACAATCAGCCCCAGCATTTT. The encoded protein is CASRPSGQGEYNQPQHF.

In its sample, this clone was seen many times. The chain is built from TRBV4-1 and TRBJ1-3; 7 nucleotides align to TRBD1. The germline CDR1 and CDR2 sequences are MGHRA and YSYEKL. V shed 2 bases and J 3 bases; nucleotides not matched to a gene: 13. This CDR3 spans 18 amino acids. CDR3 protein: CASSQQGSDREFGNTIYF. The CDR3 DNA follows: TGCGCCAGCAGCCAACAGGGTTCCGACAGGGAGTTTGGAAACACCATATATTTT.

The chain has TRBV7-2 and TRBJ2-5; TRBD1 matches at 7 bases. The CDR3 has 15 amino acids. Germline trimming cut 5 bases from V and 2 bases from J; bases unmatched to any gene: 8. Germline values: CDR1 SGHTA, CDR2 FQGNSA. The CDR3 sequence: CASSETGTVQETQYF. The CDR3, as DNA: TGTGCCAGCAGCGAAACCGGGACAGTACAAGAGACCCAGTACTTC. The full variable domain, rest sourced from reference TRBV7-2 and TRBJ2-5, is GAGVSQSPSNKVTEKGKDVELRCDPISGHTALYWYRQSLGQGLEFLIYFQGNSAPDKSGLPSDRFSAERTGGSVSTLTIQRTQQEDSAVYLCASSETGTVQETQYFGPGTRLLVL.

For the CDR3, the DNA is TGTGCCAGCAGCTTAGGTCAGCAAGAGACCCAGTACTTC. Its translation is CASSLGQQETQYF. V is TRBV11-2 and J is TRBJ2-5; D uncertain. Germline CDR1 is SGHAT and CDR2 is FQNNGV. Trimming removed 1 base at V and 2 bases at J, with 5 bases between. There are 13 residues in the CDR3.

As concerns this clone: Other DNA sequences of this sample code for an identical CDR3. This chain connects TRBV30 to TRBJ1-5; D may be TRBD1 (6 bases). V was cut by 8 bases and J by 7 bases, with 18 bases left in between. Germline V gene lookup returns CDR1 GTSNPN and CDR2 SVGIG (reference sequence). CDR3 size: 13 residues. The CDR3 bases are TGTGCCCTAGGGGGAAGGGTGGGGCAGCCCCAGCATTTT. Amino acids: CALGGRVGQPQHF.

The gene calls are TRBV12-3 or TRBV12-4 and TRBJ2-7, with D possibly matching TRBD1 (5 bases). Trimming left V 6 bases short and J 3 bases short, with 12 bases between. This CDR3 spans 13 amino acids. The CDR3 loop is CASSVNTGYEQYF. In DNA, the CDR3 is TGTGCCAGCAGCGTGAACACAGGCTACGAGCAGTACTTC.

The chain couples TRBV28 to TRBJ1-3; D not resolved. The CDR3 covers 16 residues. V dropped 6 bases and J dropped 8 bases, with 23 bases sitting between them. Germline assignment: CDR1 MDHEN and CDR2 SYDVKM. CDR3 sequence reads: CASSTYQTPAEDTIYF. The CDR3 nucleotides are TGTGCCAGCAGCACATATCAGACCCCCGCCGAGGACACCATATATTTT.

The genes are TRBV6-4 and TRBJ1-1; weak D call: TRBD1 (5 bases). From germline, CDR1 is MRHNA and CDR2 SNTAGT. V lost 6 bases and J lost 3, with 17 bases in between. The CDR3 is made up of 15 amino acids. The CDR3 DNA follows: TGTGCCAGCAGAGCCGGGACTGCGGGGGACACTGAAGCTTTCTTT. Translating gives CASRAGTAGDTEAFF.

J is TRBJ2-1 and V is TRBV19; D might be TRBD1 (5 bases). CDR1 and CDR2 (germline): LNHDA, SQIVND (reference sequence). The CDR3 is 14 residues long. Trimming stripped 6 bases from V and 1 base from J, with 10 bases between. In DNA form, the CDR3 reads TGTGCCAGTAGCCAGGGATTATCCTACAATGAGCAGTTCTTC. It encodes CASSQGLSYNEQFF.

The gene calls are TRBV27 and TRBJ2-7; the D gene is possibly TRBD2 (6 bases). From germline, CDR1 is MNHEY and CDR2 SMNVEV (reference sequence). Trimming shortened V by 4 bases and J by 1 base, and 11 bases separated the two germline ends. This CDR3 contains 14 residues. The CDR3 loop reads CASSSGLRSYEQYF. CDR3 nucleotide sequence: TGTGCCAGCAGTTCGGGACTCCGATCCTACGAGCAGTACTTC.

This chain's CDR3 is CSVVGPQGSTEAFF. CDR3 bases: TGCAGCGTTGTAGGACCTCAAGGGAGCACTGAAGCTTTCTTT. The rearrangement links TRBV29-1 to TRBJ1-1; D not certain. CDR3 length equals 14 residues. In germline, CDR1 is SQVTM, CDR2 ANQGSEA. V dropped 4 bases and J dropped 4 bases, with 16 bases sitting between them.

This chain joins TRBV5-5 and TRBJ1-4; no firm D call. V lost 4 bases and J lost 8, with 12 bases in between. Germline CDR1 SGHKS, CDR2 YYEKEE (reference sequence). The CDR3 has 13 amino acids. This chain's CDR3 is CASSADYGEKLFF. For the CDR3, the DNA is TGTGCCAGCAGCGCGGACTACGGCGAAAAACTGTTTTTT.

The chain has TRBV6-5 and TRBJ1-5; 8 bases agree with TRBD1. Germline V gene sequence: CDR1 MNHEY, CDR2 SVGAGI. The CDR3 length is 15 residues. The ends lost 2 bases at V and 6 bases at J; junction bases unmatched: 6. In nucleotides, the CDR3 is TGTGCCAGCAGTTACGGACAGGGTTTGAGTCAGCCCCAGCATTTT. Amino acid sequence: CASSYGQGLSQPQHF.

This chain connects TRBV5-5 to TRBJ2-5; 8 bases are a match to TRBD1. The CDR3 runs 14 residues. J lost 1 base, V lost 4 bases, and 3 bases had no gene match. CDR1 SGHKS and CDR2 YYEKEE come from the germline V gene (reference sequence). In nucleotides, the CDR3 is TGTGCCAGCAGCCGGACAGGGTCCCAAGAGACCCAGTACTTC. Translating gives CASSRTGSQETQYF.

This sequence joins TRBV27 and TRBJ1-2, with a weak D call TRBD1 (6 bases). The CDR3 contains 13 residues. V lost 2 bases, J lost 5 bases, and 9 bases lay in between. CDR1 is MNHEY, CDR2 SMNVEV, per germline (reference sequence). In DNA form, the CDR3 reads TGTGCCAGCAGTTTAGGCAGGGGATATGGCTACACCTTC. This sequence encodes CASSLGRGYGYTF.

V and J are TRBV7-2 and TRBJ2-2; 9 nucleotides match TRBD1. The germline CDR1 and CDR2 sequences are SGHTA and FQGNSA. Trimming cost V 3 bases and J 6 bases; bases outside gene matches: 5. The CDR3 sequence is 15 residues long. CDR3 loop: CASSFRTGGPGELFF. In DNA, the CDR3 is TGTGCCAGCAGCTTTAGAACAGGGGGCCCCGGGGAGCTGTTTTTT.

The chain employs TRBV30 and TRBJ1-6; D uncertain. V was cut by 5 bases and J by 9 bases, with 11 bases left in between. The CDR3 is made up of 12 amino acids. Per the germline V gene, CDR1 is GTSNPN and CDR2 is SVGIG (reference sequence). The CDR3 sequence is CAWASTGSPLHF. CDR3 DNA: TGTGCCTGGGCCTCGACGGGTTCACCCCTCCACTTT.

The chain has TRBV3-1 (or the pseudogene TRBV3-2) and TRBJ1-2; unclear D gene. This CDR3 comprises 15 residues. Trimming shortened V by 4 bases and J by 4 bases, and 16 bases separated the two germline ends. Germline V gene data show CDR1 as LGHDT and CDR2 as YNNKEL (reference sequence). This chain's CDR3 is CASSLEEGGTYGYTF. Written as DNA, the CDR3 is TGTGCCAGCAGCCTTGAAGAGGGCGGTACCTATGGCTACACCTTC.

The chain uses TRBV9 and TRBJ1-3; D unclear. V gave up 4 bases and J gave up 0 bases, with 14 bases separating them. This CDR3 is built from 16 residues. Germline CDR1 SGDLS, CDR2 YYNGEE. The CDR3 region has the DNA TGTGCCAGCAGCCCTCGACTTGGAACCTCTGGAAACACCATATATTTT. Encoded protein: CASSPRLGTSGNTIYF. Full variable domain (remainder filled in from reference TRBV9 and TRBJ1-3): DSGVTQTPKHLITATGQRVTLRCSPRSGDLSVYWYQQSLDQGLQFLIQYYNGEERAKGNILERFSAQQFPDLHSELNLSSLELGDSALYFCASSPRLGTSGNTIYFGEGSWLTVV.

The V call is TRBV28, the J call TRBJ1-4; a weak D match, TRBD1 (5 bases). From germline, CDR1 is MDHEN and CDR2 SYDVKM. Trimming removed 2 bases from V and 0 bases from J, with 10 bases in between. This CDR3 is built from 16 residues. The CDR3 DNA reads as TGTGCCAGCAGTTTAGACAGAGCTTCAACTAATGAAAAACTGTTTTTT. It codes for CASSLDRASTNEKLFF.